One and the same sample provided the 16 T cell receptor beta chains below, sequenced in a study of blood T cell repertoires in COVID-19 (dated by TCRdb to 2018 to 2021). Libraries came from the immunoSEQ multiplex PCR assay. TCRdb re-hosts the immuneACCESS table, in-frame sequences only. Its copies lack some clones; in the studies checked, an unresolved V gene accounts for under half of them, and the cause for the rest is not known. The sample table holds around 41,000 clones, of which around 90% were seen once. The ten most abundant clones make up roughly 14% of the sample. Sequenced input: peripheral blood. The receptors derive from a woman aged 30 to 39 in a cohort sampled during active COVID-19.

This chain links TRBV6-5 with TRBJ1-6; TRBD1 agrees at 7 bases. Trimming at V came to 5 bases and at J to 6 bases, leaving 7 bases not matched to a gene. CDR3 length: 15 residues. CDR1 MNHEY and CDR2 SVGAGI come from the germline V gene. The CDR3 DNA is TGTGCCAGCAGTCGCCAGACAGGGTTTAATTCACCCCTCCACTTT. Translation: CASSRQTGFNSPLHF.

The CDR3 DNA reads as TGTGCCAGTAGTCCCGGGACTAGCGGGATCTCCTACAATGAGCAGTTCTTC. Amino acid sequence: CASSPGTSGISYNEQFF. This chain connects TRBV19 to TRBJ2-1; 13 bases match TRBD2. This CDR3 has 17 amino acids. Trimming at V came to 5 bases and at J to 0 bases, leaving 4 bases not matched to a gene. Germline V gives CDR1 LNHDA, CDR2 SQIVND (reference sequence).

The V gene is TRBV19, the J gene TRBJ2-5, with a weak D call TRBD1 (7 bases). This CDR3 region has 15 residues. Trimming left V 7 bases short and J 2 bases short, with 17 bases between. Germline CDR1 is LNHDA and CDR2 is SQIVND (reference sequence). CDR3 amino acids: CASTPTGTYQETQYF. CDR3 nucleotide sequence: TGTGCCAGTACCCCGACAGGGACTTATCAAGAGACCCAGTACTTC.

The V and J genes are TRBV19 and TRBJ2-1; 10 positions match TRBD2. Germline CDR1 and CDR2: LNHDA and SQIVND (reference sequence). The CDR3 consists of 16 residues. The V gene end was trimmed by 2 bases and the J gene end by 9 bases; junction bases not matched to a gene: 10. CDR3 in DNA: TGTGCCAGTAGTATAATGCTAGCGGGAGATGAAGTTGAGCAGTTCTTC. Translated: CASSIMLAGDEVEQFF.

The V gene is TRBV18, the J gene TRBJ2-5; D may be TRBD1 (6 bases). Germline CDR1 reads KGHSH; CDR2 reads LQKENI. Trimming shortened V by 3 bases and J by 2 bases, and 16 bases separated the two germline ends. The CDR3 is 16 amino acids. Here the CDR3 DNA reads TGTGCCAGCTCACCCCCCCAGGGGCAGGGACAAGAGACCCAGTACTTC. Residues: CASSPPQGQGQETQYF.

CDR3: CSASRDTGIYGYTF. The CDR3, as DNA: TGCAGTGCTAGTCGGGACACAGGGATCTATGGCTACACCTTC. The rearrangement joins TRBV20-1 to TRBJ1-2; a possible D gene is TRBD1 (6 bases). CDR1 is DFQATT, CDR2 SNEGSKA, per germline (reference sequence). CDR3 length equals 14 residues. Trimming took off 3 bases at V and 4 bases at J, with 15 bases between the two ends.

In nucleotides, the CDR3 is TGTGCCAGCAGCTCGGGACTAGCGGACTATTACGAGCAGTACTTC. It specifies CASSSGLADYYEQYF. The chain couples TRBV7-6 to TRBJ2-7; 11 bases map to TRBD2. This CDR3 spans 15 amino acids. CDR1 and CDR2 from the germline V gene are SGHVS and FNYEAQ. V trimming: 4 bases; J trimming: 4 bases; junction bases outside the gene matches: 6. The entire variable domain, with the rest obtained from reference TRBV7-6 and TRBJ2-7, is as follows: GAGVSQSPRYKVTKRGQDVALRCDPISGHVSLYWYRQALGQGPEFLTYFNYEAQQDKSGLPNDRFSAERPEGSISTLTIQRTEQRDSAMYRCASSSGLADYYEQYFGPGTRLTVT.

This chain uses TRBV7-6 with TRBJ2-7, with D possibly matching TRBD2 (6 bases). The CDR3 consists of 16 residues. V dropped 5 bases and J dropped 9 bases, with 26 bases sitting between them. The germline CDR1 and CDR2 sequences are SGHVS and FNYEAQ. The CDR3 nucleotides are TGTGCCAGCAGCCCCCTGCACGGGACTTCGCGTCTCGGGCAGTACTTC. It yields the protein CASSPLHGTSRLGQYF.

This sequence joins TRBV6-5 and TRBJ2-1; TRBD1 aligns across 8 bases. This CDR3 spans 13 amino acids. Germline values: CDR1 MNHEY, CDR2 SVGAGI. Trimming cost V 11 bases and J 3 bases; bases outside gene matches: 6. The CDR3 sequence is CALGDRIYNEQFF. CDR3 in DNA: TGTGCCCTTGGGGACAGGATCTACAATGAGCAGTTCTTC.

The chain has TRBV5-6 and TRBJ2-7; D is undetermined. The V end was cut by 4 bases, the J end by 6 bases, with 17 bases between. Germline lookup yields CDR1 SGHDT and CDR2 YYEEEE. This CDR3 is built from 14 residues. The CDR3 is CASSPRSSKLEQYF. DNA for the CDR3: TGTGCCAGCAGCCCCCGGTCAAGCAAGCTCGAGCAGTACTTC.

In this sample, this clone turned up a few times. The same CDR3 can be traced to other DNA sequences in this sample. The V call is TRBV19, the J call TRBJ2-3, with no clear D. The germline V gene has CDR1 LNHDA and CDR2 SQIVND (reference sequence). The CDR3 sequence is 13 residues long. V dropped 6 bases and J dropped 0 bases, with 7 bases sitting between them. CDR3 loop: CASRPTSTDTQYF. In DNA, the CDR3 is TGTGCCAGTAGACCTACTAGCACAGATACGCAGTATTTT. The complete variable domain, with remaining parts taken from reference TRBV19 and TRBJ2-3, reads DGGITQSPKYLFRKEGQNVTLSCEQNLNHDAMYWYRQDPGQGLRLIYYSQIVNDFQKGDIAEGYSVSREKKESFPLTVTSAQKNPTAFYLCASRPTSTDTQYFGPGTRLTVL.

The chain carries TRBV11-1 and TRBJ1-3; D gene uncertain. V was trimmed by 4 bases and J by 0 bases, leaving 4 bases between them. The CDR3 spans 13 residues. CDR1 and CDR2 (germline): SGHAT, FQDESV (reference sequence). CDR3 sequence (DNA): TGTGCCAGCAGCTCAGACTCTGGAAACACCATATATTTT. It specifies CASSSDSGNTIYF.

V is TRBV7-9 and J is TRBJ2-7; D is perhaps TRBD2 (5 bases). The CDR3 has 16 amino acids. V was clipped by 4 bases and J by 0 bases, with 16 bases between them. Germline lookup yields CDR1 SEHNR and CDR2 FQNEAQ (reference sequence). CDR3 DNA sequence: TGTGCCAGCAGCTCCCCGCCGGGATGGAGCTCCTACGAGCAGTACTTC. It specifies CASSSPPGWSSYEQYF. Using reference TRBV7-9 and TRBJ2-7 for the parts outside the CDR3, the full variable domain is DTGVSQNPRHKITKRGQNVTFRCDPISEHNRLYWYRQTLGQGPEFLTYFQNEAQLEKSRLLSDRFSAERPKGSFSTLEIQRTEQGDSAMYLCASSSPPGWSSYEQYFGPGTRLTVT.

This clone was found a few times. The J gene is TRBJ2-2, the V gene TRBV2; D gene unclear. Germline lookup yields CDR1 SNHLY and CDR2 FYNNEI. The CDR3 has 15 residues. The V end was cut by 5 bases, the J end by 0 bases, with 10 bases between. CDR3 in amino acids: CASSPLRANTGELFF. The DNA for the CDR3 is TGTGCCAGCAGTCCTCTTCGGGCGAACACCGGGGAGCTGTTTTTT.

The chain links TRBV29-1 to TRBJ1-1; 9 nucleotides match TRBD1. This CDR3 is built from 12 residues. J gave up 6 bases and V 7 bases, and 6 bases lay outside the gene matches. Germline assignment: CDR1 SQVTM and CDR2 ANQGSEA. As DNA, the CDR3 is TGCAGCGGAATGGACAGGGGATCTGAAGCTTTCTTT. Its translation: CSGMDRGSEAFF.

CDR3 residues: CASSVGRTPTYEQYF. The CDR3, as DNA: TGTGCCAGCAGCGTTGGCCGGACTCCAACCTACGAGCAGTACTTC. V is TRBV11-2 and J is TRBJ2-7; tentatively, D is TRBD2 (5 bases). Trimming cost V 5 bases and J 2 bases, with 16 bases left between them. The germline V gene has CDR1 SGHAT and CDR2 FQNNGV. The length of the CDR3 is 15 residues.